Shown below are 22 T cell receptor beta chains from a single sample sequenced in a study of cytomegalovirus exposure and HLA in healthy donors. The PCR used 60 Vbeta and 13 Jbeta primers. Using immunoSEQ multiplex PCR, the repertoire was profiled, and TCRdb retains in-frame clones only, with some absent. The profile covers 55,000 to 80,000 clones, with 70% to 75% appearing a single time and about 20% taken by the ten largest. The sequenced material came from PBMCs. These receptors were taken from a woman aged 25-40 years in good health and CMV-seropositive.

The chain employs TRBV30 and TRBJ1-2; no definite D call. Trimming pared 4 bases from V and 5 bases from J, leaving 32 bases between. In germline, CDR1 is GTSNPN, CDR2 SVGIG (reference sequence). The CDR3 runs 19 residues. CDR3 in amino acids: CAWNRDYDAGDYVRYGYTF. DNA for the CDR3: TGTGCCTGGAATCGAGACTACGACGCAGGTGATTATGTAAGATATGGCTACACCTTC.

V and J are TRBV30 and TRBJ2-3, with 10 bases lining up with TRBD2. The CDR3 totals 15 residues. V gave up 1 base and J gave up 4 bases; unmatched junction bases: 5. CDR1 is GTSNPN, CDR2 SVGIG, per germline (reference sequence). Here the CDR3 DNA reads TGTGCCTGGAGTGGAGCGGGAGGGGGATCAGATACGCAGTATTTT. This gives the protein CAWSGAGGGSDTQYF.

The chain recombines TRBV13 with TRBJ2-7; 10 bases are a match to TRBD2. The germline V gene encodes CDR1 PRHDT and CDR2 FYEKMQ (reference sequence). The CDR3 runs 15 residues. J lost 1 base, V lost 0 bases, and 0 bases had no gene match. CDR3 sequence reads: CASSLGTSGSYEQYF. The DNA for the CDR3 is TGTGCCAGCAGCTTAGGGACTAGCGGGTCCTACGAGCAGTACTTC.

The J gene is TRBJ2-3, the V gene TRBV30; D is unclear. Trimming cost V 1 base and J 6 bases, with 11 bases left between them. The CDR3 covers 13 residues. Germline V gives CDR1 GTSNPN, CDR2 SVGIG (reference sequence). The CDR3 is CAWSGGAPDTQYF. The DNA for the CDR3 is TGTGCCTGGAGTGGTGGAGCCCCCGATACGCAGTATTTT.

This clone was counted a single time. The rearrangement joins TRBV19 to TRBJ1-2, with 8 positions matching TRBD1. Germline values: CDR1 LNHDA, CDR2 SQIVND (reference sequence). After removal of 6 bases from V and 6 bases from J, the junction contained 6 bases not matched to a gene. This CDR3 contains 13 residues. The CDR3 DNA is TGTGCCAGTAGGGACAGGGAGAGTGATGGCTACACCTTC. It translates to CASRDRESDGYTF. The variable domain in full, completed from reference TRBV19 and TRBJ1-2, reads DGGITQSPKYLFRKEGQNVTLSCEQNLNHDAMYWYRQDPGQGLRLIYYSQIVNDFQKGDIAEGYSVSREKKESFPLTVTSAQKNPTAFYLCASRDRESDGYTFGSGTRLTVV.

The chain has TRBV9 and TRBJ1-5; 7 bases match TRBD1. V shed 4 bases, J shed 4 bases, and the junction held 5 bases outside the gene matches. The CDR3 runs 14 residues. In germline, CDR1 is SGDLS, CDR2 YYNGEE. The CDR3 region has the DNA TGTGCCAGCAGCTCGGGACAGCCAAATCAGCCCCAGCATTTT. Protein: CASSSGQPNQPQHF.

This clone has only a few counts. The chain employs TRBV28 and TRBJ1-1; tentative D call: TRBD1 (6 bases). This CDR3 spans 15 amino acids. With 6 bases removed from V and 0 bases from J, the gap between germline ends came to 14 bases. Germline assignment: CDR1 MDHEN and CDR2 SYDVKM. This CDR3 reads CASRPQGYLNTEAFF. The CDR3, as DNA: TGTGCCAGCAGGCCACAGGGATACTTGAACACTGAAGCTTTCTTT.

V and J are TRBV6-1 and TRBJ1-1; D possibly corresponds to TRBD1 (6 bases). CDR3 length: 14 residues. Per germline, CDR1 MNHNS and CDR2 SASEGT. Deletions cut 7 bases from V and 1 base from J, with 13 bases between. The CDR3 sequence is CASIPWGPNTEAFF. For the CDR3, the DNA is TGTGCCAGCATCCCGTGGGGGCCGAACACTGAAGCTTTCTTT.

In DNA form, the CDR3 reads TGCGCCAGCAGCCAACAAACGGGACTCGGGGAGCAGTACTTC. Protein: CASSQQTGLGEQYF. This chain joins TRBV4-1 and TRBJ2-7, with a possible D match to TRBD2 (6 bases). Germline assignment: CDR1 MGHRA and CDR2 YSYEKL. The CDR3 has 14 residues. The germline V and J ends were trimmed by 2 bases and 7 bases, with 15 bases remaining between them.

CDR3 DNA: TGTGCCAGCAGCTTAGCCAGCTCGGGGGAAAAACTGTTTTTT. This codes for CASSLASSGEKLFF. This chain joins TRBV11-2 and TRBJ1-4; D uncertain. The CDR3 is 14 amino acids. Trimming took 1 base from V and 8 from J, leaving 11 bases between them. Germline V lookup: CDR1 SGHAT, CDR2 FQNNGV.

The gene calls are TRBV2 and TRBJ2-1, with 9 nucleotides matching TRBD2. Germline CDR1 reads SNHLY; CDR2 reads FYNNEI. Germline trimming cut 7 bases from V and 6 bases from J; bases unmatched to any gene: 4. This CDR3 has 13 amino acids. CDR3 protein: CASKAGGTNEQFF. CDR3 DNA: TGTGCCAGCAAGGCGGGAGGGACCAATGAGCAGTTCTTC. The full variable domain, with the rest looked up from reference TRBV2 and TRBJ2-1, is EPEVTQTPSHQVTQMGQEVILRCVPISNHLYFYWYRQILGQKVEFLVSFYNNEISEKSEIFDDQFSVERPDGSNFTLKIRSTKLEDSAMYFCASKAGGTNEQFFGPGTRLTVL.

This clone was observed once. The rearrangement links TRBV2 to TRBJ1-2; 7 nucleotides match TRBD1. The CDR3 extends over 13 amino acids. CDR1 SNHLY and CDR2 FYNNEI come from the germline V gene. V trimming: 4 bases; J trimming: 6 bases; junction bases outside the gene matches: 5. The CDR3 DNA sequence: TGTGCCAGCAGTGGATACGGACAGGATGGCTACACCTTC. The encoded protein is CASSGYGQDGYTF.

This clone occurred many times. V usage is TRBV7-2 and J usage is TRBJ2-1, with 9 positions matching TRBD2. This CDR3 has 14 residues. The V and J ends lost 6 bases and 14 bases, in that order; junction bases with no gene match: 14. Germline assignment: CDR1 SGHTA and CDR2 FQGNSA. The CDR3 bases are TGTGCCAGCAGAGCCCTTCGGGGGCCTAGCGGGGAGTTCTTC. It yields the protein CASRALRGPSGEFF.

V usage is TRBV27 and J usage is TRBJ2-7, with D possibly TRBD1 on 6 matching bases. CDR1 is MNHEY, CDR2 SMNVEV, per germline (reference sequence). This CDR3 has 15 residues. With 5 bases removed from V and 0 bases from J, the gap between germline ends came to 14 bases. The CDR3 protein is CASSVHRAISYEQYF. CDR3 nucleotide sequence: TGTGCCAGCAGTGTACACAGGGCCATCTCCTACGAGCAGTACTTC.

The V and J genes are TRBV5-1 and TRBJ2-3; D is undetermined. Per the germline V gene, CDR1 is SGHRS and CDR2 is YFSETQ. The CDR3 loop spans 13 amino acids. The V and J ends lost 4 bases and 2 bases respectively, with 8 bases between them. CDR3 in amino acids: CASSTIPTDTQYF. In nucleotides, the CDR3 is TGCGCCAGCAGCACTATACCCACAGATACGCAGTATTTT.

The chain uses TRBV5-6 and TRBJ1-4; 9 bases agree with TRBD1. CDR3 length: 16 residues. Per germline, CDR1 SGHDT and CDR2 YYEEEE. Losses at the gene ends were 3 bases for V and 6 bases for J; bases not matched to a gene: 9. Written as DNA, the CDR3 is TGTGCCAGCAGCTACACACAGGGGGCGCGCGATGAAAAACTGTTTTTT. Translating gives CASSYTQGARDEKLFF.

This clone was detected a few times. This chain's CDR3 is CASRRLAGGTDTQYF. Here the CDR3 DNA reads TGCGCCAGCAGACGACTAGCGGGAGGAACAGATACGCAGTATTTT. The chain employs TRBV4-1 and TRBJ2-3; TRBD2 matches at 13 bases. Germline assignment: CDR1 MGHRA and CDR2 YSYEKL. CDR3 length: 15 amino acids. The ends lost 6 bases at V and 3 bases at J; junction bases unmatched: 3.

This clone has a handful of counts. The chain has TRBV5-4 and TRBJ2-3; 7 nucleotides match TRBD2. This CDR3 is 15 amino acids long. With 4 bases clipped from V and 4 bases from J, the junction kept 9 bases outside the gene matches. Germline V lookup: CDR1 SGHNT, CDR2 YYREEE (reference sequence). CDR3 in amino acids: CASSLTGGSSDTQYF. In nucleotides, the CDR3 is TGTGCCAGCAGCCTTACTGGCGGGAGCTCAGATACGCAGTATTTT.

The V and J genes are TRBV6-5 and TRBJ1-3, with D tentatively TRBD1 (5 bases). The CDR3 is made up of 15 amino acids. Trimming took 2 bases from V and 8 from J, leaving 16 bases between them. CDR1 and CDR2 from the germline V gene are MNHEY and SVGAGI. This chain's CDR3 is CASSYRQGLDDTIYF. In DNA, the CDR3 is TGTGCCAGCAGTTACCGCCAGGGCTTAGACGACACCATATATTTT.

V usage is TRBV7-9 and J usage is TRBJ1-3; the D is unclear. Trimming pared 4 bases from V and 4 bases from J, leaving 8 bases between. Germline V gives CDR1 SEHNR, CDR2 FQNEAQ (reference sequence). CDR3 length equals 13 residues. CDR3 bases: TGTGCCAGCAGCTCCGGCGGGGGAAACACCATATATTTT. Its protein is CASSSGGGNTIYF.

This clone showed up just a few times. This sequence joins TRBV4-1 and TRBJ2-5; D may be TRBD2 (5 bases). This CDR3 has 14 residues. Germline-derived CDR1 and CDR2 are MGHRA and YSYEKL. V lost 4 bases and J 1 base, leaving 10 bases between the germline ends. The CDR3 sequence: CASSRTGRQETQYF. CDR3 DNA: TGCGCCAGCAGCCGGACTGGACGCCAAGAGACCCAGTACTTC.

The chain uses TRBV6-5 and TRBJ1-5, with D unresolved. V lost 3 bases and J 3 bases, leaving 9 bases between the germline ends. There are 14 residues in the CDR3. From germline, CDR1 is MNHEY and CDR2 SVGAGI. As DNA, the CDR3 is TGTGCCAGCAGTTATGAGGGCCCCAATCAGCCCCAGCATTTT. This codes for CASSYEGPNQPQHF.